Sequencing of this TCR beta chain was carried out in a study of blood T cell repertoires in COVID-19. At the level of the study: COVID-19 samples, acute and convalescent, were from the United States, Italy and Spain. The analysed material was cDNA or gDNA that came from T cells, B-cell-depleted T cells, or PBMCs.

Authors' methods: Amplification with reference gene primers provided the estimates of nucleated cell counts. Some clones are missing from TCRdb's copy, which holds only in-frame ones; the method was immunoSEQ multiplex PCR. D and trimming were read from the DNA, whereas the V and J calls and clone size are those reported in that table. The sample yields around 280,000 clones, approximately 83% seen once. This CDR3 region has 16 residues. Germline CDR1 reads MGHRA; CDR2 reads YSYEKL. The V and J ends lost 5 bases and 10 bases, in that order; junction bases with no gene match: 14. This chain joins TRBV4-1 and TRBJ1-4; 9 nucleotides line up with TRBD1. Source material: peripheral blood. The clonotype originates from a woman aged 25 to 39 who had recovered from COVID-19. The CDR3 loop is CASSSIAGQGWGKLFF. The CDR3 bases are TGCGCCAGCAGCTCAATCGCGGGACAGGGTTGGGGAAAACTGTTTTTT.